Sequencing of this T cell receptor beta chain was carried out in a study of blood T cell repertoires in COVID-19. Study as a whole: PBMCs, B-cell-depleted T cells, or T cells were the source of the cDNA or gDNA that made up the material.

In assigning cohorts, the study relied on participant-reported clinical history. Recovery meant two consecutive negative NP/OP PCR tests, professional clearance, or resolved symptoms. V shed 4 bases and J shed 1 base, with 14 bases lying between them. Looked up from germline, CDR1 is MGHRA and CDR2 is YSYEKL. CDR3 length: 16 residues. Original processing notes: The authors estimated nucleated cell counts from reference gene primer amplification. Clones were sequenced by immunoSEQ multiplex PCR, and TCRdb holds only the in-frame ones, with some missing. V and J calls and clone size are those listed in that table; D and trimming were worked out from the DNA. This table has fewer than 200,000 clones, approximately 79% appearing once. This clone was seen once.

Sequencing was done on a sample of PBMCs or T cells enriched from blood (not recorded which). The chain couples TRBV4-1 to TRBJ2-4; D is perhaps TRBD1 (5 bases). This receptor was taken from a man over 45 who had recovered from COVID-19. The CDR3 coding sequence is TGCGCCAGCAGCCTGTTTGGGGCCGGGGCCAAAAACATTCAGTACTTC. Protein: CASSLFGAGAKNIQYF.